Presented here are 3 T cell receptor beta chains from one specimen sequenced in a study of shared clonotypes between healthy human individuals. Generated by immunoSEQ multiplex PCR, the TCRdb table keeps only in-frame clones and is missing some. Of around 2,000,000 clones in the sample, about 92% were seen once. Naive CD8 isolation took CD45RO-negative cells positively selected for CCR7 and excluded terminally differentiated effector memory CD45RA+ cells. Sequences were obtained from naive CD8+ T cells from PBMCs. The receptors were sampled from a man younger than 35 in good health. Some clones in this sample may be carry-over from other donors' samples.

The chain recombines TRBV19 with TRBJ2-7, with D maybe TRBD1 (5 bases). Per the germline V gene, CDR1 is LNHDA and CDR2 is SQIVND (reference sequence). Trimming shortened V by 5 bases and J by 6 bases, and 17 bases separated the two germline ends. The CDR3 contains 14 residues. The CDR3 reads CASSLGHKTGEQYF. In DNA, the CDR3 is TGTGCCAGTAGTCTAGGACACAAAACGGGCGAGCAGTACTTC.

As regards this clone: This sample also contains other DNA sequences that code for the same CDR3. The CDR3 spells CASSLGRYEQYF. CDR3 bases: TGTGCCAGCAGCCTCGGGAGGTACGAGCAGTACTTC. This chain uses TRBV11-2 with TRBJ2-7; 7 nucleotides align to TRBD2. This CDR3 region has 12 residues. J gave up 4 bases and V 5 bases, and 2 bases lay outside the gene matches. The germline V gene encodes CDR1 SGHAT and CDR2 FQNNGV.

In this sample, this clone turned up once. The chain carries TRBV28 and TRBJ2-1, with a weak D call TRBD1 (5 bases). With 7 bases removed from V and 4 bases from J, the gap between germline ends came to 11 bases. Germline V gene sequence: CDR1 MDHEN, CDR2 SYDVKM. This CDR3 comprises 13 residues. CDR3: CASTPRVYNEQFF. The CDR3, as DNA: TGTGCCAGCACCCCCAGGGTTTACAATGAGCAGTTCTTC.